Listed here are 7 T cell receptor beta chains from one sample, sequenced in a study of T cells in Graves' hyperthyroidism and ophthalmopathy (dated by TCRdb to the late 2010s). Receptor libraries were prepared by multiplex PCR. Reads for this sample came from an Illumina HiSeq 2000. Amplification of TCR beta CDR3 regions was carried out from RNA transcripts. For the first round of RT-PCR on the TCR CDR3, the HTBI primer set was used together with the Qiagen OneStep RT-PCR kit. Using fastp trimming at Q25 and MiXCR clonotype assembly, TCRdb reanalyzed the public sequencing data and kept in-frame beta chains. When rows share a CDR3 protein, they turn into one entry using the most common DNA and genes. The sample yields hundreds of thousands of distinct CDR3 sequences; 14% were counted once. The ten largest clones add up to roughly a tenth of the sample. Sequencing was done on a sample of blood. The source of these receptors is a woman younger than 35 with Graves' hyperthyroidism.

In nucleotides, the CDR3 is TGTGCCAGCAGTGTCCAGAACTACGAGCAGTACTTC. It specifies CASSVQNYEQYF. The chain links TRBV25-1 to TRBJ2-7; unclear D gene. V gave up 4 bases and J gave up 3 bases, with 7 bases separating them. This CDR3 has 12 residues. Germline V gene data show CDR1 as MGHDK and CDR2 as SYGVNS.

This chain joins TRBV14 and TRBJ1-1, with no clear D. Germline V gene sequence: CDR1 SGHDN, CDR2 FVKESK. The CDR3 totals 17 residues. Deletions cut 2 bases from V and 2 bases from J, with 18 bases between. The CDR3 DNA sequence: TGTGCCAGCAGCCAAATAGTTCTTCAGGAGACCAACACTGAAGCTTTCTTT. This translates into CASSQIVLQETNTEAFF.

This clonotype was seen a few times. V gene TRBV10-3 combines with J gene TRBJ1-5; possible D gene TRBD1, 5 bases. Germline CDR1 is ENHRY and CDR2 is SYGVKD. The CDR3 totals 12 residues. Trimming took 6 bases from V and 5 from J, leaving 8 bases between them. The CDR3 nucleotides read TGTGCCATCAGCAGGGAGGATCAGCCCCAGCATTTT. Translation gives CAISREDQPQHF.

This clonotype came up a few times. A much bigger clone sits one base away, suggesting this may be a read error. The chain recombines TRBV24-1 with TRBJ2-3; TRBD2 matches 10 bases. J was trimmed by 0 bases and V by 5 bases; bases with no gene match: 13. From germline, CDR1 is KGHDR and CDR2 SFDVKD. The CDR3 spans 19 residues. The chain's CDR3 is CATSGPGDLLAGSTDTQYF. CDR3 nucleotides: TGTGCCACCAGTGGCCCAGGAGATCTACTAGCGGGGAGCACAGATACGCAGTATTTT.

The genes are TRBV12-3 or TRBV12-4 and TRBJ2-5, with D tentatively TRBD2 (11 bases). CDR3 length equals 23 residues. Trimming took 2 bases from V and 0 from J, leaving 34 bases between them. CDR3 coding DNA: TGTGCCAGCAGTTTATGGGACAGGGGATTAAGAGTCCCGGGACTAGCGGACCAAGAGACCCAGTACTTC. It encodes CASSLWDRGLRVPGLADQETQYF.

In this sample, this clonotype turned up a few times. The chain links TRBV24-1 to TRBJ2-5, with TRBD2 as a possible D gene (5 bases). Looked up from germline, CDR1 is KGHDR and CDR2 is SFDVKD. CDR3 length: 15 residues. Trimming took off 4 bases at V and 0 bases at J, with 11 bases between the two ends. CDR3 DNA: TGTGCCACCAGTGAGGACTGGCACTACCAAGAGACCCAGTACTTC. Translation gives CATSEDWHYQETQYF.

The V gene is TRBV24-1, the J gene TRBJ2-5; no firm D call. The CDR3 covers 14 residues. V was clipped by 1 base and J by 1 base, with 6 bases between them. CDR1 and CDR2 from the germline V gene are KGHDR and SFDVKD. CDR3 DNA: TGTGCCACCAGTGATTTTAGGACCCAAGAGACCCAGTACTTC. It yields the protein CATSDFRTQETQYF.